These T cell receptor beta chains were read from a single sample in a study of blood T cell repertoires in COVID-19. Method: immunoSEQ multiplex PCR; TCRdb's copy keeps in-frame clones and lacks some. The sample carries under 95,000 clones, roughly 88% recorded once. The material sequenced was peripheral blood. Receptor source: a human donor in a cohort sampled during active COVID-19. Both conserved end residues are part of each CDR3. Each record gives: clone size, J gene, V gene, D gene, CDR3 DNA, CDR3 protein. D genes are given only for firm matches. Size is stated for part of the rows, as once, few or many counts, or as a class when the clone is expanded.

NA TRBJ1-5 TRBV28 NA TGTGCCAGCAGACCTACTGAAACTAATCAGCCCCAGCATTTT CASRPTETNQPQHF
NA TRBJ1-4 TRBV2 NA TGTGCCAGCAGTGAAGCGGCAGGGAGGGAAAAACTGTTTTTT CASSEAAGREKLFF
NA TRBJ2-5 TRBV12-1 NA TGTGCCAGCAGCGGGACGGACAGGGGCCAAGAGACCCAGTACTTC CASSGTDRGQETQYF
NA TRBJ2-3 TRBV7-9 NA TGTGCCAGCAGCTTAGTGGCTAGCACAGATACGCAGTATTTT CASSLVASTDTQYF
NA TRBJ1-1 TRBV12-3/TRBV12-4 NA TGTGCCAGCACCAGGGACATCACCACTGAAGCTTTCTTT CASTRDITTEAFF
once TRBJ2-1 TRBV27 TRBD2 TGTGCCAGCAGTCACCGAGGCGGGAGGCGGAATGAGCAGTTCTTC CASSHRGGRRNEQFF
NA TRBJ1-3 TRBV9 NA TGTGCCAGCAGCGCTGAGCTCTCTGGAAACACCATATATTTT CASSAELSGNTIYF
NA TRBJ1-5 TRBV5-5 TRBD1 TGTGCCAGCAGCTTTTCCGCTCCAGGGGGCCTGGGTCAGCCCCAGCATTTT CASSFSAPGGLGQPQHF
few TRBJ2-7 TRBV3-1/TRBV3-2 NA TGTGCCAGCAGCCCCCCCTGGGGCCTACGGGCCTACGAGCAGTACTTC CASSPPWGLRAYEQYF
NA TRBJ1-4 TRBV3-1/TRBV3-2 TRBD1 TGTGCCAGCAGCCGGTACGGACAGGGGGGGAATGAAAAACTGTTTTTT CASSRYGQGGNEKLFF
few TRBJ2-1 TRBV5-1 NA TGCGCCAGCAGCTTGGATTTCGGAGAGGATGAGCAGTTCTTC CASSLDFGEDEQFF
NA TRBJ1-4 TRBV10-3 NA TGTGCCATCAGCCTCGAAGAGGGTAATGAAAAACTGTTTTTT CAISLEEGNEKLFF
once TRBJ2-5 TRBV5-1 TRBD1 TGCGCCAGCAGCTTGGAAGGGGGCCAGGAGACCCAGTACTTC CASSLEGGQETQYF
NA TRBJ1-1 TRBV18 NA TGTGCCAGCTCACCACTCCGGGATCCCACTGAAGCTTTCTTT CASSPLRDPTEAFF
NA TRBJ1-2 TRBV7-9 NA TGTGCCAGCAGCTTAGAATCGGGCAGGGGACGCTATGGCTACACCTTC CASSLESGRGRYGYTF
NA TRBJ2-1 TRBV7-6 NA TGTGCCAGCAGCGTACGAATCGGGACACAAGACAGTGAGCAGTTCTTC CASSVRIGTQDSEQFF
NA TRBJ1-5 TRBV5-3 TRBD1 TGTGCCAGAAGCCCCGGGACAGCTTATCAGCCCCAGCATTTT CARSPGTAYQPQHF
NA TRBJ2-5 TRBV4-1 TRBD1 TGCGCCAGCAGCCAGACCACCGGGACAGGGTCCCACCAAGAGACCCAGTACTTC CASSQTTGTGSHQETQYF
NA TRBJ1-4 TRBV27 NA TGTGCCAGCAGTCCGCTTCATATCGGGGGGGTCTCTGAAAAACTGTTTTTT CASSPLHIGGVSEKLFF
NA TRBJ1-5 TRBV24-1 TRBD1 TGTGCCACCAGTGACCCCCGACAGGGCAATCAACCCCAGCATTTT CATSDPRQGNQPQHF
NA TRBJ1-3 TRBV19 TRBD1 TGTGCCAGTACCCGGACAGGGGGGATGTTGGATGGAAACACCATATATTTT CASTRTGGMLDGNTIYF
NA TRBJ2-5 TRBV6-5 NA TGTGCCAGCAGTTGGTCAGTCCAAGAGACCCAGTACTTC CASSWSVQETQYF
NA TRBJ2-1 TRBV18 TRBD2 TGTGCCAGCTCACCAACCGTGGCTAGCGGGAGGGAAGGCAATGAGCAGTTCTTC CASSPTVASGREGNEQFF
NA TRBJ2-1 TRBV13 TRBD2 TGTGCCAGCAGCTTAGGGCTAGCGGGCTACAATGAGCAGTTCTTC CASSLGLAGYNEQFF